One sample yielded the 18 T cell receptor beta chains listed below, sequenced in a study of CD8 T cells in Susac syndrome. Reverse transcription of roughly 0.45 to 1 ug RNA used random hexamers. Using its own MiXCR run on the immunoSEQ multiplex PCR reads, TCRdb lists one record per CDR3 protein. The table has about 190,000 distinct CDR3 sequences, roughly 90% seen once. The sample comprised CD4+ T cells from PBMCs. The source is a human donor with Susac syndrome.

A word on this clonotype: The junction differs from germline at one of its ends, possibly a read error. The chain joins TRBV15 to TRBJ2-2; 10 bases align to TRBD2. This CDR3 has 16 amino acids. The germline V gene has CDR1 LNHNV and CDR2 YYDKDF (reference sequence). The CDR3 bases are TGTGCCACCAGCAGAGATCCTAGCGGGAGCTCCGGGGAGCTGTTCTTT. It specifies CATSRDPSGSSGELFF.

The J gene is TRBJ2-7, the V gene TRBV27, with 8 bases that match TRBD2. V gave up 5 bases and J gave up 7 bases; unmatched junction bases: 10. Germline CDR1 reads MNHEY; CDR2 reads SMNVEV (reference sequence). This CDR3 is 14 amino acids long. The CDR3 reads CASSPAGAVEEQYF. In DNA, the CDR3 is TGTGCCAGCAGTCCAGCGGGGGCAGTGGAAGAGCAGTACTTC.

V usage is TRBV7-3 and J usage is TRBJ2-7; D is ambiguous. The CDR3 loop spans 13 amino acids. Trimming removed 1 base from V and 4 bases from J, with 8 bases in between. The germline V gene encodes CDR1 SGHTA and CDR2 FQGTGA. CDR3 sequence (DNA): TGTGCCAGCAGCTTAAGTTTGGGTTACGAGCAGTACTTC. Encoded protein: CASSLSLGYEQYF.

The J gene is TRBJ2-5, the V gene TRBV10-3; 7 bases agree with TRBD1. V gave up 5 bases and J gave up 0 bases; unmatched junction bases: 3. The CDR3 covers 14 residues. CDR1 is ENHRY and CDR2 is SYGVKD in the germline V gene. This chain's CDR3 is CAISPTGNQETQYF. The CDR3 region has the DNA TGTGCCATCAGTCCGACAGGGAACCAAGAGACCCAGTACTTC.

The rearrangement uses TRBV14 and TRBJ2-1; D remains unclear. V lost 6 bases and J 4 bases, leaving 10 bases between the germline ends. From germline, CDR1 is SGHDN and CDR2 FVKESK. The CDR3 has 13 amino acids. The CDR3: CASSATIYNEQFF. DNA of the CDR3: TGTGCCAGCAGTGCTACTATTTACAATGAGCAGTTCTTC.

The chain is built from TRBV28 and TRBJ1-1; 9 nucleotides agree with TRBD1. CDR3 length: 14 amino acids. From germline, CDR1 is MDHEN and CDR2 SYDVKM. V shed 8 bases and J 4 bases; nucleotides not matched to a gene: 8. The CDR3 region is CASVQGARRTEAFF. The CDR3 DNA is TGTGCCAGCGTACAGGGGGCGAGACGCACTGAAGCTTTCTTT. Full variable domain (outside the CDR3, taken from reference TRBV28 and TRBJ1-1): DVKVTQSSRYLVKRTGEKVFLECVQDMDHENMFWYRQDPGLGLRLIYFSYDVKMKEKGDIPEGYSVSREKKERFSLILESASTNQTSMYLCASVQGARRTEAFFGQGTRLTVV.

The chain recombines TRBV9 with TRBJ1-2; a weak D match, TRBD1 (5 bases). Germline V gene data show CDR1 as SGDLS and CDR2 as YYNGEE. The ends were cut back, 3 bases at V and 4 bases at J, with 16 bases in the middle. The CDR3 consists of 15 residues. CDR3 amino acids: CASSAGVGVFYGYTF. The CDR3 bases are TGTGCCAGCAGCGCCGGTGTAGGGGTGTTCTATGGCTACACCTTC.

CDR3: CASSEAGRGGYTF. The CDR3 DNA follows: TGTGCCAGCAGTGAAGCGGGCAGGGGGGGCTACACCTTC. The chain uses TRBV2 and TRBJ1-2, with 7 positions matching TRBD1. The germline gives CDR1 SNHLY, CDR2 FYNNEI. V was pared by 0 bases and J by 8 bases, with 3 bases of the junction left unmatched. CDR3 size: 13 residues. Using reference TRBV2 and TRBJ1-2 for the parts outside the CDR3, the full variable domain is EPEVTQTPSHQVTQMGQEVILRCVPISNHLYFYWYRQILGQKVEFLVSFYNNEISEKSEIFDDQFSVERPDGSNFTLKIRSTKLEDSAMYFCASSEAGRGGYTFGSGTRLTVV.

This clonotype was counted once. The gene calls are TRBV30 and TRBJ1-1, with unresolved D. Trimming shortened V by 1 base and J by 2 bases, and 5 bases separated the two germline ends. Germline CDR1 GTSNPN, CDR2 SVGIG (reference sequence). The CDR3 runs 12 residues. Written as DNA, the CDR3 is TGTGCCTGGAGTGAAGGTAACACTGAAGCTTTCTTT. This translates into CAWSEGNTEAFF.

This CDR3 is CAIREQGSHQPQHF. The CDR3 DNA follows: TGTGCCATTCGTGAGCAGGGGAGCCATCAGCCCCAGCATTTT. The gene calls are TRBV28 and TRBJ1-5; D might be TRBD1 (6 bases). Trimming pared 10 bases from V and 5 bases from J, leaving 18 bases between. Germline lookup yields CDR1 MDHEN and CDR2 SYDVKM. This CDR3 has 14 amino acids.

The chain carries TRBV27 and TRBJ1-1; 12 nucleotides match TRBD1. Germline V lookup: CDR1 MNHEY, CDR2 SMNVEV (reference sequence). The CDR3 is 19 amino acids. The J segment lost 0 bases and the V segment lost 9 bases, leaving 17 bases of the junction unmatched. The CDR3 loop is CASKAGTGGFTPMNTEAFF. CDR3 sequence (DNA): TGTGCCAGTAAAGCCGGGACAGGGGGCTTCACGCCCATGAACACTGAAGCTTTCTTT.

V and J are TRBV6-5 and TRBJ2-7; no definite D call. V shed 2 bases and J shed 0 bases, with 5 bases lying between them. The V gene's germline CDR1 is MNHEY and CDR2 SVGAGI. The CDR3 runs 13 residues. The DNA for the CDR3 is TGTGCCAGCAGTTACGGTCCCTCCTACGAGCAGTACTTC. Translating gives CASSYGPSYEQYF.

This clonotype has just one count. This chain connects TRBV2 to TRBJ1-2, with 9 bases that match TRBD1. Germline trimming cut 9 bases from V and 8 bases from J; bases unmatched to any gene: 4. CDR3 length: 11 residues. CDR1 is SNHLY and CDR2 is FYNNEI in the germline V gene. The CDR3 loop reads CASTGGDGYTF. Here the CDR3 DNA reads TGTGCCAGTACAGGGGGCGACGGCTACACCTTC.

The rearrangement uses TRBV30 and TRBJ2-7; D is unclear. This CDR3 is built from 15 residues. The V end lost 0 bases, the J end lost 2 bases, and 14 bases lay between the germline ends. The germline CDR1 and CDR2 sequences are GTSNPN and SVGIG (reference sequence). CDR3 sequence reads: CAWSVPHKLTYEQYF. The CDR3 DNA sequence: TGTGCCTGGAGTGTACCACACAAGTTAACCTACGAGCAGTACTTC.

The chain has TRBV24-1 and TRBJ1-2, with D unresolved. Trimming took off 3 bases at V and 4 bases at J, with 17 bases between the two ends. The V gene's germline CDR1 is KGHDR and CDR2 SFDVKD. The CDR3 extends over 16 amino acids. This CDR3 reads CATSDPEGANVYGYTF. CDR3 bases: TGTGCCACCAGTGATCCTGAGGGAGCCAATGTCTATGGCTACACCTTC.

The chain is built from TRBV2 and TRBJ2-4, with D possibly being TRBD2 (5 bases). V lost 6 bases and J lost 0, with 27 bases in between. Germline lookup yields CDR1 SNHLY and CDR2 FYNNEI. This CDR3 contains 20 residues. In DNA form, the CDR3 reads TGTGCCAGCAGGAGGACTCAAATCCTTGGCCTGCCCGTAGCCAAAAACATTCAGTACTTC. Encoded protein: CASRRTQILGLPVAKNIQYF.

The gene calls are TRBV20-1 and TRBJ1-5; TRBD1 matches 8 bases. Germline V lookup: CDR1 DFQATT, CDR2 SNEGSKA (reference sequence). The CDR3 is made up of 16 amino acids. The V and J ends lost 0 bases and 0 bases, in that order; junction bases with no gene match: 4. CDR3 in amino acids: CSARESTGDSNQPQHF. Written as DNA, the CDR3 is TGCAGTGCTAGAGAGTCGACAGGGGATAGCAATCAGCCCCAGCATTTT.

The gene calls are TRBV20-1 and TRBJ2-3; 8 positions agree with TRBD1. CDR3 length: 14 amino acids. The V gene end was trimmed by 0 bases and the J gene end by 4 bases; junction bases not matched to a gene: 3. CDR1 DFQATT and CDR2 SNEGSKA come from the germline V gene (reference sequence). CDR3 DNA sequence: TGCAGTGCTAGAGATTACAGGGGGGCAGATACGCAGTATTTT. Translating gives CSARDYRGADTQYF.